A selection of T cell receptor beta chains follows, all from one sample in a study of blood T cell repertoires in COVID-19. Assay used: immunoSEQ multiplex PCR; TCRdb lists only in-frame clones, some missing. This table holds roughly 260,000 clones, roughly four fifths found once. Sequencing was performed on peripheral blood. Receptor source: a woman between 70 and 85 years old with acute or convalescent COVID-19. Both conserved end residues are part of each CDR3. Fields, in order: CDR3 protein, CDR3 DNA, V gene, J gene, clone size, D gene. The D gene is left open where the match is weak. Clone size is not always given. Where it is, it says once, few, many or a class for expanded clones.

CASTTGTPNYGYTF	TGTGCCAGCACTACAGGGACCCCTAACTATGGCTACACCTTC	TRBV6-5	TRBJ1-2	.	.
CASSDGSREKLFF	TGTGCCAGCAGTGACGGTTCGAGGGAAAAACTGTTTTTT	TRBV6-4	TRBJ1-4	.	.
CASSLGSGGNYEQFF	TGTGCCAGCAGCTTAGGTAGCGGGGGGAACTATGAGCAGTTCTTC	TRBV7-2	TRBJ2-1	.	TRBD2
CASSVAGTSGDTQYF	TGTGCCAGCAGCGTAGCCGGGACTAGCGGGGATACGCAGTATTTT	TRBV9	TRBJ2-3	.	TRBD2
CASSIRLGQGSTLVEKLFF	TGTGCCAGTAGTATCCGCCTTGGACAGGGTTCTACCTTAGTTGAAAAACTGTTTTTT	TRBV19	TRBJ1-4	.	TRBD1
CAWSVQDNYGYTF	TGTGCCTGGAGTGTACAGGATAACTATGGCTACACCTTC	TRBV30	TRBJ1-2	.	.
CASSLSPGTSQHF	TGTGCCAGCAGCCTTTCCCCTGGGACTTCCCAGCATTTT	TRBV6-2/TRBV6-3	TRBJ1-5	.	.
CASSQGRTGGRANTIYF	TGTGCCAGCAGCCAAGGGAGAACAGGGGGCCGGGCAAACACCATATATTTT	TRBV3-1/TRBV3-2	TRBJ1-3	.	TRBD1
CASSLALIQGARNEQFF	TGTGCCAGCAGCTTAGCGCTGATACAGGGGGCTCGTAATGAGCAGTTCTTC	TRBV7-6	TRBJ2-1	.	TRBD1
CASSDPGQGVNSPLHF	TGTGCCAGCAGTGATCCCGGACAGGGAGTTAATTCACCCCTCCACTTT	TRBV6-1	TRBJ1-6	few	TRBD1
CASSSSGGRADTQYF	TGTGCCAGCAGTTCTAGCGGGGGGCGGGCAGATACGCAGTATTTT	TRBV7-2	TRBJ2-3	few	TRBD2
CASSQTVGASTDTQYF	TGTGCCAGCAGCCAAACAGTGGGGGCATCCACAGATACGCAGTATTTT	TRBV4-2	TRBJ2-3	.	.
CASRDSLAKNIQYF	TGTGCCAGCAGGGACAGTCTAGCCAAAAACATTCAGTACTTC	TRBV6-5	TRBJ2-4	.	.
CASSATELEAFF	TGTGCCAGCTCAGCGACAGAATTGGAAGCTTTCTTT	TRBV18	TRBJ1-1	.	.
CAWSVTQGYGYTF	TGTGCCTGGAGTGTCACCCAGGGCTATGGCTACACCTTC	TRBV30	TRBJ1-2	.	.
CASSPRDSMNTEAFF	TGTGCCAGCTCACCACGGGACAGCATGAACACTGAAGCTTTCTTT	TRBV18	TRBJ1-1	.	TRBD1
CASSQDRLTEAFF	TGCGCCAGCAGCCAAGACAGGCTGACTGAAGCTTTCTTT	TRBV4-3	TRBJ1-1	.	.
CASSQGRASGGNNEQFF	TGCGCCAGCAGCCAAGGAAGGGCTAGCGGGGGGAATAATGAGCAGTTCTTC	TRBV4-1	TRBJ2-1	.	TRBD2
CAISSNYNTEAFF	TGTGCCATCAGTTCAAACTATAACACTGAAGCTTTCTTT	TRBV10-3	TRBJ1-1	.	.
CASSLSPTGGGTEAFF	TGTGCCAGCAGCTTGTCCCCGACAGGGGGCGGCACTGAAGCTTTCTTT	TRBV5-6	TRBJ1-1	.	TRBD1
CASSTRDLNTEAFF	TGTGCCAGCAGTACCAGGGACTTGAACACTGAAGCTTTCTTT	TRBV2	TRBJ1-1	.	.
CASSPGQGTRNSPLHF	TGTGCCAGCAGCCCCGGACAGGGAACTCGTAATTCACCCCTCCACTTT	TRBV7-9	TRBJ1-6	.	TRBD1
CASSHGTENSPLHF	TGTGCCAGCAGCCATGGGACTGAAAATTCACCCCTCCACTTT	TRBV3-1/TRBV3-2	TRBJ1-6	.	.
CASSQGQGEGAPLAF	TGTGCCAGCAGCCAAGGACAGGGCGAGGGTGCTCCGTTGGCCTTC	TRBV4-2	TRBJ1-2	.	TRBD1
CASSPRPQGAGDTEAFF	TGTGCCAGCAGCCCGCGGCCCCAGGGGGCTGGGGACACTGAAGCTTTCTTT	TRBV7-2	TRBJ1-1	.	TRBD1
CASSPAGTGAGDTQYF	TGTGCCAGCAGCCCCGCCGGGACAGGGGCTGGAGATACGCAGTATTTT	TRBV6-2/TRBV6-3	TRBJ2-3	.	TRBD1
CASSLGGPNTEAFF	TGCGCCAGCAGCTTGGGGGGCCCGAACACTGAAGCTTTCTTT	TRBV5-1	TRBJ1-1	.	.
CASSRANSPPSSYNEQFF	TGTGCCAGCAGTCGGGCGAACAGCCCTCCGAGCTCCTACAATGAGCAGTTCTTC	TRBV6-6	TRBJ2-1	few	.
CATSRAHSRPNTGELFF	TGTGCCACCAGCAGAGCCCACAGTAGGCCGAACACCGGGGAGCTGTTTTTT	TRBV15	TRBJ2-2	once	.
CASSQGGSAFF	TGCGCCAGCAGCCAGGGGGGTTCGGCTTTCTTT	TRBV5-1	TRBJ1-1	.	TRBD1
CASSSRTNYNEQFF	TGCGCCAGCAGCAGTCGGACAAATTACAATGAGCAGTTCTTC	TRBV4-1	TRBJ2-1	.	.
CASSEFIQPQHF	TGTGCCAGCAGTGAATTTATTCAGCCCCAGCATTTT	TRBV2	TRBJ1-5	.	.
CASSPNLPEQYF	TGTGCCAGCTCACCAAATCTTCCCGAGCAGTACTTC	TRBV18	TRBJ2-7	.	.
CASSVAQGTGNTIYF	TGTGCCAGCAGCGTAGCCCAGGGGACTGGAAACACCATATATTTT	TRBV9	TRBJ1-3	.	.
CASSQGKYRENYGYTF	TGTGCCAGCAGCCAAGGAAAGTACAGGGAGAACTATGGCTACACCTTC	TRBV4-2	TRBJ1-2	.	.
CASSPHRGANEKLFF	TGTGCCAGCAGCCCCCACAGGGGGGCTAATGAAAAACTGTTTTTT	TRBV7-2	TRBJ1-4	few	TRBD1
CATSRGEWEKGDEKLFF	TGTGCCACCAGCAGAGGGGAGTGGGAAAAGGGAGATGAAAAACTGTTTTTT	TRBV15	TRBJ1-4	.	.
CASSYATGGNEQFF	TGTGCCAGCAGTTACGCGACAGGGGGCAATGAGCAGTTCTTC	TRBV6-6	TRBJ2-1	.	TRBD1
CASSGGGSNTGELFF	TGCGCCAGCAGTGGAGGGGGCTCGAACACCGGGGAGCTGTTTTTT	TRBV10-1	TRBJ2-2	.	TRBD1
CASSLGQFYNEQFF	TGTGCCAGCAGCTTGGGGCAGTTCTACAATGAGCAGTTCTTC	TRBV5-6	TRBJ2-1	.	.
CASSKDRAQETQYF	TGTGCCAGCAGCAAGGACAGGGCTCAAGAGACCCAGTACTTC	TRBV5-4	TRBJ2-5	.	TRBD1
CASSVGQAIWGYTF	TGTGCCAGCAGCGTAGGACAGGCTATCTGGGGCTACACCTTC	TRBV9	TRBJ1-2	.	.
CASSLAQGWTDTQYF	TGCGCCAGCAGCTTGGCGCAGGGATGGACAGATACGCAGTATTTT	TRBV5-1	TRBJ2-3	.	.
CASSLTQGNNEQFF	TGTGCCAGCAGCTTAACTCAGGGGAACAATGAGCAGTTCTTC	TRBV7-9	TRBJ2-1	.	.
CASSVRVDTGELFF	TGTGCCAGCAGCGTACGGGTAGACACCGGGGAGCTGTTTTTT	TRBV9	TRBJ2-2	.	.
CASSPRQRGYTF	TGTGCCAGCTCACCAAGACAGAGAGGCTACACCTTC	TRBV18	TRBJ1-2	.	.
CSAGTGDEAFF	TGCAGTGCTGGGACAGGTGATGAAGCTTTCTTT	TRBV20-1	TRBJ1-1	.	TRBD1
CSVGGGNEPQHF	TGCAGCGTTGGGGGGGGAAATGAGCCCCAGCATTTT	TRBV29-1	TRBJ1-5	.	.
CASSQEKRQGYEQFF	TGTGCCAGCAGCCAAGAGAAGAGACAGGGGTATGAGCAGTTCTTC	TRBV3-1/TRBV3-2	TRBJ2-1	.	TRBD1
CASSELQGSNQPQHF	TGTGCCAGCAGTGAACTGCAGGGTAGTAATCAGCCCCAGCATTTT	TRBV6-1	TRBJ1-5	few	.
CASSIGQGARGYTF	TGTGCCAGTAGTATAGGGCAGGGGGCACGTGGCTACACCTTC	TRBV19	TRBJ1-2	.	TRBD1
CASSWTGSRTGELFF	TGTGCCAGCAGCTGGACAGGGTCGCGGACCGGGGAGCTGTTTTTT	TRBV5-4	TRBJ2-2	.	TRBD1
CASSLRRQGPATNEKLFF	TGTGCCAGCAGTCTCCGGAGACAGGGGCCTGCAACTAATGAAAAACTGTTTTTT	TRBV6-6	TRBJ1-4	.	TRBD1